These T cell receptor beta chains were read from a single sample in a study of vaccination effects on CD4 cells after COVID-19. The data were produced by immunoSEQ multiplex PCR, yet TCRdb's version contains in-frame clones alone and is incomplete. The sample records roughly 55,000 clones, roughly 78% being singletons. These TCRs are of unknown antigen specificity. This material consisted of CD4+ T cells from PBMCs cultured with HCoV-OC43 spike peptides, taken after COVID-19 vaccination. These receptors were obtained from a human donor who received a COVID-19 vaccine. Both conserved end residues are part of each CDR3. A D gene is named only where the DNA matches it firmly. Clone size is given for some rows only: seen once, a few or many times, or a class if the clone is expanded.

15	TRBJ1-5	-	TRBV19	-	TGTGCCAGTAGTACTTTGAGTACCTCCAATCAGCCCCAGCATTTT	CASSTLSTSNQPQHF
14	TRBJ2-2	TRBD1	TRBV5-1	-	TGCGCCAGCACGGGACAGGTTGACACCGGGGAGCTGTTTTTT	CASTGQVDTGELFF
15	TRBJ1-5	-	TRBV11-2	-	TGTGCCAGCAGCCGAACCGGGAATAGCAATCAGCCCCAGCATTTT	CASSRTGNSNQPQHF
14	TRBJ2-4	-	TRBV27	few	TGTGCCAGCAGTTGGGGGCTGGGAGAAAACATTCAGTACTTC	CASSWGLGENIQYF
16	TRBJ2-3	TRBD2	TRBV27	-	TGTGCCAGCAGTCCACCCAGCGGGGGGCCCACAGATACGCAGTATTTT	CASSPPSGGPTDTQYF
15	TRBJ1-6	-	TRBV11-2	once	TGTGCCAGCAGCTTAGTGTCCCAGGGAAATTCACCCCTCCACTTT	CASSLVSQGNSPLHF
13	TRBJ1-3	-	TRBV3-1/TRBV3-2	-	TGTGCCAGCGGTGGAGGGTCTGGAAACACCATATATTTT	CASGGGSGNTIYF
15	TRBJ2-1	-	TRBV5-1	-	TGCGCCAGCAGCCCGGAGGGGCGGAAACCCGATGAGCAGTTCTTC	CASSPEGRKPDEQFF
15	TRBJ2-6	-	TRBV11-2	-	TGTGCCAGCAGCTTGAGCCTCTCTGGGGCCAACGTCCTGACTTTC	CASSLSLSGANVLTF
14	TRBJ1-5	-	TRBV6-5	-	TGTGCCAGCAGACCCGGACAGTTGAATCAGCCCCAGCATTTT	CASRPGQLNQPQHF
15	TRBJ1-5	TRBD1	TRBV19	few	TGTGCCAGTAGCCGAACCTATACAGGGGATCAGCCCCAGCATTTT	CASSRTYTGDQPQHF
15	TRBJ1-5	-	TRBV4-1	-	TGCGCCAGCAGCCGGCAGTACTTTAGCAATCAGCCCCAGCATTTT	CASSRQYFSNQPQHF
15	TRBJ1-1	-	TRBV4-1	-	TGCGCCAGCAGCCCCGAAGACAGGTCGAACACTGAAGCTTTCTTT	CASSPEDRSNTEAFF
14	TRBJ2-2	-	TRBV9	-	TGTGCCAGCAGCGTACTGCCGAACACCGGGGAGCTGTTTTTT	CASSVLPNTGELFF
15	TRBJ1-1	-	TRBV6-2/TRBV6-3	-	TGTGCCAGCAGTTACTGGGGAGGGTTGAACACTGAAGCTTTCTTT	CASSYWGGLNTEAFF
19	TRBJ2-3	TRBD2	TRBV24-1	once	TGTGCCACCAGTGATCGTGGACTAGCAGGGGACGGCTCCACAGATACGCAGTATTTT	CATSDRGLAGDGSTDTQYF
14	TRBJ1-2	TRBD1	TRBV6-2/TRBV6-3	-	TGTGCCAGCAGTGACTTGGACAGGGGGCCCGGCTACACCTTC	CASSDLDRGPGYTF
14	TRBJ1-2	TRBD1	TRBV19	-	TGTGCCAGTAGACTGACAGGGTCATGGGGTGGCTACACCTTC	CASRLTGSWGGYTF
13	TRBJ1-1	-	TRBV29-1	-	TGCAGCGTTGAAGAGGGGGCAGGGACTGAAGCTTTCTTT	CSVEEGAGTEAFF
15	TRBJ1-3	-	TRBV24-1	-	TGTGCCACCAGTGATCCGGGGACGACAGGAAACACCATATATTTT	CATSDPGTTGNTIYF
16	TRBJ1-6	TRBD1	TRBV30	-	TGTGCCTGGAGTGTAGGAGGGGGCAGGTTGGATTCACCCCTCCACTTT	CAWSVGGGRLDSPLHF
11	TRBJ1-1	-	TRBV7-8	-	TGTGCCAGCAGCTTAGAAGTAGAAGCTTTCTTT	CASSLEVEAFF
15	TRBJ2-1	TRBD2	TRBV5-1	-	TGCGCCAGCGGCGAACTAGCGGGGGGTTACAATGAGCAGTTCTTC	CASGELAGGYNEQFF
15	TRBJ1-1	-	TRBV9	-	TGTGCCAGCAGCGTCCTTCCGAACCTGAACACTGAAGCTTTCTTT	CASSVLPNLNTEAFF
14	TRBJ1-2	-	TRBV5-5	-	TGTGCCAGCAGCTTAAGGCCCGGGGACTATGGCTACACCTTC	CASSLRPGDYGYTF
14	TRBJ1-1	-	TRBV7-2	-	TGTGCCAGCAGCTTTCAGCTAGGAGGCACTGAAGCTTTCTTT	CASSFQLGGTEAFF
14	TRBJ1-5	-	TRBV24-1	-	TGTGCCACCAGCTCCGGAGGGACTGAACAGCCCCAGCATTTT	CATSSGGTEQPQHF
13	TRBJ1-5	-	TRBV15	-	TGTGCCACCAGCAGAGTGCTTGTTGATGAAGTGAATTTT	CATSRVLVDEVNF
14	TRBJ1-5	TRBD1	TRBV5-5	-	TGTGCCAGCAGCCCCGGACAGGGGAATCAGCCCCAGCATTTT	CASSPGQGNQPQHF
15	TRBJ1-1	-	TRBV3-1/TRBV3-2	-	TGTGCCAGCAGCCAGAGGGGAGGGTCGAACACTGAAGCTTTCTTT	CASSQRGGSNTEAFF
15	TRBJ2-3	TRBD1	TRBV11-2	-	TGTGCCAGCAGACGGAGACAGGGCCCCACAGATACGCAGTATTTT	CASRRRQGPTDTQYF
15	TRBJ1-3	-	TRBV6-5	once	TGTGCCAGCCTGCGTTGGTCGGACTCTGGAAACACCATATATTTT	CASLRWSDSGNTIYF
16	TRBJ2-5	TRBD2	TRBV2	-	TGTGCCAGCAGTGAAGGGGGGACTAGGGACCAAGAGACCCAGTACTTC	CASSEGGTRDQETQYF
13	TRBJ1-4	-	TRBV10-3	-	TGTGCCACCTTTGAGGAGGACCGTGGAAAACTGTTTTTT	CATFEEDRGKLFF
13	TRBJ2-3	-	TRBV7-9	few	TGTGCCAGCAGGAGTCCAAACACAGATACGCAGTATTTT	CASRSPNTDTQYF
15	TRBJ1-2	-	TRBV5-1	-	TGCGCCAGCAGCATATTGGGAGGGGAGTTCTATGGCTACACCTTC	CASSILGGEFYGYTF
15	TRBJ2-2	-	TRBV11-2	-	TGTGCCAGCAGCTTAGGAGGGGCGAGGACCGGGGAGCTGTTTTTT	CASSLGGARTGELFF
15	TRBJ2-1	TRBD2	TRBV7-2	-	TGTGCCAGCAGCTCAGGGGCTAGCGGGGGTTATGAGCAGTTCTTC	CASSSGASGGYEQFF
14	TRBJ2-5	TRBD2	TRBV6-5	-	TGTGCCAGCAGGACGCGGGGGGCGCGAGAGACCCAGTACTTC	CASRTRGARETQYF
18	TRBJ2-6	-	TRBV2	-	TGTGCCAGCAAGAGAGCAGGTGGGGCACTCTCTGGGGCCAACGTCCTGACTTTC	CASKRAGGALSGANVLTF
13	TRBJ2-1	-	TRBV6-5	-	TGTGCCAGCAGTTACTCGCCCGGCAATGAGCAGTTCTTC	CASSYSPGNEQFF
18	TRBJ2-2	TRBD2	TRBV18	-	TGTGCCAGCTCACCGACTAGCGGGGTCCCCGGGGACACCGGGGAGCTGTTTTTT	CASSPTSGVPGDTGELFF
14	TRBJ2-5	-	TRBV6-6	-	TGTGCCAGCAGTCCCGCCCGGGGCGGGGAGACCCAGTACTTC	CASSPARGGETQYF
13	TRBJ1-2	TRBD1	TRBV19	-	TGTGCCAGTAGTATCGACAGGGACTATGGCTACACCTTC	CASSIDRDYGYTF
14	TRBJ1-4	-	TRBV6-6	-	TGTGCCAGCAGCGCCGACGGGCGACATGAAAAACTGTTTTTT	CASSADGRHEKLFF
14	TRBJ1-1	TRBD1	TRBV7-3	few	TGTGCCAGCAGCTTACGAGGACAGGGGACTGAAGCTTTCTTT	CASSLRGQGTEAFF
19	TRBJ1-5	-	TRBV21-1	-	TGTGCCAGCAGCCTTCTGTCCCTCCGGGACAGGGGGCCGAATCAGCCCCAGCATTTT	CASSLLSLRDRGPNQPQHF
15	TRBJ2-5	TRBD1	TRBV18	-	TGTGCCAGCTCACCACGTTCTCAGGGGGCAGAGACCCAGTACTTC	CASSPRSQGAETQYF
14	TRBJ1-2	TRBD1	TRBV19	few	TGTGCCAGTAGTATCCGGACAGGCCACTATGGCTACACCTTC	CASSIRTGHYGYTF
16	TRBJ1-3	TRBD1	TRBV4-2	-	TGTGCCAGCAGCCAAGTTGGGCCAGGGGGTGGAAACACCATATATTTT	CASSQVGPGGGNTIYF
13	TRBJ2-1	-	TRBV29-1	-	TGCAGCGTGGCTGGGGGAGCCTACAATGAGCAGTTCTTC	CSVAGGAYNEQFF
17	TRBJ2-1	TRBD2	TRBV2	-	TGTGCCAGCAGTGAAGGTGGTGGCGGGGGGTCGTACAATGAGCAGTTCTTC	CASSEGGGGGSYNEQFF
13	TRBJ2-3	-	TRBV29-1	-	TGCAGCGTCGGCGGTGGGAGCACAGATACGCAGTATTTT	CSVGGGSTDTQYF
16	TRBJ2-3	TRBD2	TRBV6-1	-	TGTGCCAGCAGTGAAGTGGGCGGGGGGGGAACAGATACGCAGTATTTT	CASSEVGGGGTDTQYF
14	TRBJ1-1	TRBD1	TRBV7-2	-	TGTGCCAGCAGTTTTTACGGGACAGGGGGTGAAGCTTTCTTT	CASSFYGTGGEAFF
13	TRBJ2-5	-	TRBV18	-	TGTGCCAGCTCACCAGGCAGGGTTGAGACCCAGTACTTC	CASSPGRVETQYF